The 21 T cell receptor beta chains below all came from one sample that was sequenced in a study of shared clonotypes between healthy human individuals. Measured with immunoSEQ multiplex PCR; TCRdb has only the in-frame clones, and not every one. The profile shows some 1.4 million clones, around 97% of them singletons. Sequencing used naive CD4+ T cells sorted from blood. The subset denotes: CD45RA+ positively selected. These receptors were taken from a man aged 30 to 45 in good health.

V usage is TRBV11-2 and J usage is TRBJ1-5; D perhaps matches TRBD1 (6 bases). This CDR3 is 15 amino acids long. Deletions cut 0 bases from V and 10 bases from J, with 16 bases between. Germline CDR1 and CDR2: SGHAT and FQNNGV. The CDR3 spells CASSLDRKGGGPQHF. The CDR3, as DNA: TGTGCCAGCAGCTTAGATCGGAAGGGGGGAGGCCCCCAGCATTTT.

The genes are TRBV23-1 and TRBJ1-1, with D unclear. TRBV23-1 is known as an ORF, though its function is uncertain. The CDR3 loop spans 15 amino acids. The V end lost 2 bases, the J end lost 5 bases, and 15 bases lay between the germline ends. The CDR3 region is CASSQRMPPWTEAFF. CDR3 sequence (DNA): TGCGCCAGCAGTCAAAGGATGCCCCCCTGGACTGAAGCTTTCTTT.

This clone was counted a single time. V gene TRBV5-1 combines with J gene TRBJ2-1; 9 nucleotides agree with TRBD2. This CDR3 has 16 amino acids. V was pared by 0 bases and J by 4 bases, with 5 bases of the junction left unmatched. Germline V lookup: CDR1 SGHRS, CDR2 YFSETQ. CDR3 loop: CASSLDPSGMYNEQFF. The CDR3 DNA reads TGCGCCAGCAGCTTGGATCCTAGCGGGATGTACAATGAGCAGTTCTTC.

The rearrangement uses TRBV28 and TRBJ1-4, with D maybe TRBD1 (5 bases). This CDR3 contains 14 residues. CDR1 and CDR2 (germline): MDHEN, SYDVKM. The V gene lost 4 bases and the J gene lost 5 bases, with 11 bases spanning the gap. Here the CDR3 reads CASSSRVGNEKLFF. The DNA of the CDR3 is TGTGCCAGCAGTTCCAGGGTGGGGAATGAAAAACTGTTTTTT.

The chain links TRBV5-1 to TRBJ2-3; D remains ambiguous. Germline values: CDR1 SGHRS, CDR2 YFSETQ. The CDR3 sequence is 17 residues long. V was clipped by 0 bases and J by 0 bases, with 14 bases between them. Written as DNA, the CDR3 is TGCGCCAGCAGCTTGGGACTCTCATACGGCAGCACAGATACGCAGTATTTT. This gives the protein CASSLGLSYGSTDTQYF.

The CDR3 DNA follows: TGTGCCAGCAGCGGGGGACCCGCGTGGACAACTAATGAAAAACTGTTTTTT. Protein product: CASSGGPAWTTNEKLFF. The chain couples TRBV7-8 to TRBJ1-4, with D possibly being TRBD1 (5 bases). CDR1 is SGHVS, CDR2 FQNEAQ, per germline. The V end lost 5 bases, the J end lost 0 bases, and 16 bases lay between the germline ends. The CDR3 totals 17 residues. The full variable domain, in which reference TRBV7-8 and TRBJ1-4 provide the parts outside the CDR3, is GAGVSQSPRYKVAKRGQDVALRCDPISGHVSLFWYQQALGQGPEFLTYFQNEAQLDKSGLPSDRFFAERPEGSVSTLKIQRTQQEDSAVYLCASSGGPAWTTNEKLFFGSGTQLSVL.

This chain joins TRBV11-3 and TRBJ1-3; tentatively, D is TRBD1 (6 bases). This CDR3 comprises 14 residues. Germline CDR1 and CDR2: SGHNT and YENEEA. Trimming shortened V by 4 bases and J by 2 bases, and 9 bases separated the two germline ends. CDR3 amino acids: CASSSGGTGNTIYF. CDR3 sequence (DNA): TGTGCCAGCAGCTCGGGGGGCACTGGAAACACCATATATTTT.

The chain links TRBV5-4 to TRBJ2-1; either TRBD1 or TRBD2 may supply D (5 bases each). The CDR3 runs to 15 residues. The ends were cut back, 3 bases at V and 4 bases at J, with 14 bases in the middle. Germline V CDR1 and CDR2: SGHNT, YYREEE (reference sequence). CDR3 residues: CASSSRSEGYNEQFF. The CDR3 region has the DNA TGTGCCAGCAGCTCCCGTAGCGAGGGGTACAATGAGCAGTTCTTC.

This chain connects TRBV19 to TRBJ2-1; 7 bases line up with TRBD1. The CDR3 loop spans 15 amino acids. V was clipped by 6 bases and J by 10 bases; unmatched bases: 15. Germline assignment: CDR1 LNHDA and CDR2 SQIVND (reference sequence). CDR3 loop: CASRPSGTATREQFF. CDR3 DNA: TGTGCCAGTAGACCATCCGGGACAGCTACTAGAGAGCAGTTCTTC.

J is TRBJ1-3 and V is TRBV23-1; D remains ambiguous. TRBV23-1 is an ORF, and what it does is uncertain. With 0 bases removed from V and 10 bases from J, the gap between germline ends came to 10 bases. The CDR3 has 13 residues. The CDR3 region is CASSQSLDGTIYF. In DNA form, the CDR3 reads TGCGCCAGCAGTCAATCGCTGGACGGGACCATATATTTT.

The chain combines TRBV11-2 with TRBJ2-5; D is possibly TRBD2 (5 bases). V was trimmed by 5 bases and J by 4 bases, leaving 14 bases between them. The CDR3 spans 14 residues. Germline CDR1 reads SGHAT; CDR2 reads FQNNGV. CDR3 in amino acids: CASSTRWESETQYF. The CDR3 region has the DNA TGTGCCAGCAGCACCCGGTGGGAGTCAGAGACCCAGTACTTC.

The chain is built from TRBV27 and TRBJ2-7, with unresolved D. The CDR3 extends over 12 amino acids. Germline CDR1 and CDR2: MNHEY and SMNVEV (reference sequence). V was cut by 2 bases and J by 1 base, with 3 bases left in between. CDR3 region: CASSLRSYEQYF. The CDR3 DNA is TGTGCCAGCAGTTTAAGGTCCTACGAGCAGTACTTC.

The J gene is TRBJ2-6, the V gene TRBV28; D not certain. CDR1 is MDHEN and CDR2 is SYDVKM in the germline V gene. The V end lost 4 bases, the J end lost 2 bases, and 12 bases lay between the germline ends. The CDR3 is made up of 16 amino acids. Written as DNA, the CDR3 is TGTGCCAGCAGTTCACTCGCATCCGCTGGGGCCAACGTCCTGACTTTC. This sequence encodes CASSSLASAGANVLTF.

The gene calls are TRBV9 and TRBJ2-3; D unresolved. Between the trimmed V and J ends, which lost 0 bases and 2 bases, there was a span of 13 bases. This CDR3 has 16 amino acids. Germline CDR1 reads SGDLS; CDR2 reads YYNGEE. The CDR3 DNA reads TGTGCCAGCAGCGTAGAGGTCAGGAGTTACACAGATACGCAGTATTTT. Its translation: CASSVEVRSYTDTQYF.

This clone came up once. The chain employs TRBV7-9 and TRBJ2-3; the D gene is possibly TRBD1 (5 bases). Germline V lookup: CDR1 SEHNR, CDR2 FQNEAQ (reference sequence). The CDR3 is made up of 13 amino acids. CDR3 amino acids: CAIGRGNTDTQYF. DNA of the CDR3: TGTGCAATCGGAAGGGGAAACACAGATACGCAGTATTTT.

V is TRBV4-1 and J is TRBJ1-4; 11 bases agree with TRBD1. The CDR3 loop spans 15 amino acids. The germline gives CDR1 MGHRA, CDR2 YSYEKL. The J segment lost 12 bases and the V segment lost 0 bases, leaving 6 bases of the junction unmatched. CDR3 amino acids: CASSQEDRGLWELFF. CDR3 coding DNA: TGCGCCAGCAGCCAAGAGGACAGGGGGCTTTGGGAACTGTTTTTT.

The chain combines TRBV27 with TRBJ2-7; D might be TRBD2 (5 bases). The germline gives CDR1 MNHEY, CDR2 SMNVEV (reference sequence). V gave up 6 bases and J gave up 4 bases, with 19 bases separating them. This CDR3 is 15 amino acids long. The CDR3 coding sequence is TGTGCCAGCAGCCTACCGGGAAGAAATGTTTACGAGCAGTACTTC. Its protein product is CASSLPGRNVYEQYF.

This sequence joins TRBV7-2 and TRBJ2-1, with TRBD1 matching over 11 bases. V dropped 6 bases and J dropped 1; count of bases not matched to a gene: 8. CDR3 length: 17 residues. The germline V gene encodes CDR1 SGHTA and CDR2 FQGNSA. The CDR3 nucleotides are TGTGCCAGCAGTTCATTAGGGGACAGGGGGTCCTACAATGAGCAGTTCTTC. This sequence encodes CASSSLGDRGSYNEQFF.

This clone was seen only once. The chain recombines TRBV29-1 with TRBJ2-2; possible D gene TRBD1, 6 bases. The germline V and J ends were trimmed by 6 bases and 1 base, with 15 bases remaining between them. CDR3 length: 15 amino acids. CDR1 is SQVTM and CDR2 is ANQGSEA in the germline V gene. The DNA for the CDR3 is TGCAGCGTCACAATGGGACATCGGAACACCGGGGAGCTGTTTTTT. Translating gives CSVTMGHRNTGELFF.

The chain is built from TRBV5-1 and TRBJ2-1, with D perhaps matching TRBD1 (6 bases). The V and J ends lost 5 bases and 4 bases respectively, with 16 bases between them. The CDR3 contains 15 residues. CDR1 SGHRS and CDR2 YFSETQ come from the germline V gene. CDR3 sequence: CASRAVGTPYNEQFF. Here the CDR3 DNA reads TGCGCCAGCAGAGCAGTCGGGACACCTTACAATGAGCAGTTCTTC.

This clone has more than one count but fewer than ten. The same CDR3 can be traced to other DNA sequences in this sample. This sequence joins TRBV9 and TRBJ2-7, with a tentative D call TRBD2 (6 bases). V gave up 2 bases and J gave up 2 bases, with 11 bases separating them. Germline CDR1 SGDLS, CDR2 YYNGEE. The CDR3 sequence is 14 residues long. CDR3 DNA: TGTGCCAGCAGCGTGGGCGGGACCACCTACGAGCAGTACTTC. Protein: CASSVGGTTYEQYF.